The rows below give T cell receptor beta chains drawn from one sample of a study of blood T cell repertoires in COVID-19. TCRdb keeps only in-frame clones here, not all; method: immunoSEQ multiplex PCR. The sample lists approximately 140,000 clones, just under 90% occurring once. The material sequenced was peripheral blood. These receptors all come from a woman in her 40s with acute or convalescent COVID-19. CDR3s include the opening cysteine and the closing phenylalanine or tryptophan. A D gene is named only where the DNA matches it firmly. Not every row has a clone size; where given, it reads once, few, many or a size class.

j_gene	abundance	d_gene	v_gene	len	CDR3aa	CDR3nt
TRBJ1-1	once	.	TRBV12-5	11	CASATNTEAFF	TGTGCTAGTGCCACAAACACTGAAGCTTTCTTT
TRBJ2-2	.	.	TRBV6-4	13	CASTSGETGELFF	TGTGCCAGCACCTCCGGGGAGACCGGGGAGCTGTTTTTT
TRBJ1-1	.	.	TRBV27	13	CATAGGYNTEAFF	TGTGCCACCGCTGGGGGGTACAACACTGAAGCTTTCTTT
TRBJ1-1	.	.	TRBV18	15	CASSPSRREGTEAFF	TGTGCCAGCTCACCCTCTCGCAGGGAGGGTACTGAAGCTTTCTTT
TRBJ1-2	once	TRBD1	TRBV27	15	CASASRYRGDYGYTF	TGTGCCAGCGCGAGCCGTTACAGGGGAGACTATGGCTACACCTTC
TRBJ1-6	few	TRBD1	TRBV19	14	CASRPTGNNSPLHF	TGTGCCAGTCGCCCGACAGGGAATAATTCACCCCTCCACTTT
TRBJ2-7	once	.	TRBV27	14	CASGSNLDRYEQYF	TGTGCCAGCGGTTCGAACTTGGACAGATACGAGCAGTACTTC
TRBJ2-7	once	TRBD2	TRBV9	15	CASSTGTSGTYEQYF	TGTGCCAGCAGCACCGGGACTAGCGGGACCTACGAGCAGTACTTC
TRBJ2-3	.	.	TRBV3-1/TRBV3-2	15	CASSHLMREADTQYF	TGTGCCAGCAGCCACCTTATGAGGGAGGCAGATACGCAGTATTTT
TRBJ1-4	.	.	TRBV5-6	15	CASSWLDTSNEKLFF	TGTGCCAGCAGCTGGTTGGACACCTCTAACGAAAAACTGTTTTTT
TRBJ1-1	.	TRBD1	TRBV6-5	11	CASSYDRALIF	TGTGCCAGCAGTTACGACAGGGCCCTTATCTTT
TRBJ2-7	.	.	TRBV7-2	14	CASQGTRSSYEQYF	TGTGCCAGCCAGGGAACCCGGAGCTCCTACGAGCAGTACTTC
TRBJ2-7	.	TRBD1	TRBV7-9	14	CASARGTGEYEQYF	TGTGCCAGCGCCCGGGGGACAGGCGAATACGAGCAGTACTTC
TRBJ2-1	.	.	TRBV21-1	17	CASSNGTSGCPGHEQFF	TGTGCCAGCAGCAATGGGACTAGCGGGTGTCCCGGGCATGAGCAGTTCTTC
TRBJ1-1	.	.	TRBV18	15	CASSPGVIRNTEAFF	TGTGCCAGCTCACCAGGAGTAATCAGGAACACTGAAGCTTTCTTT
TRBJ1-3	.	.	TRBV9	16	CASSVQGFPSGNTIYF	TGTGCCAGCAGCGTACAGGGGTTTCCCTCTGGAAACACCATATATTTT
TRBJ1-4	.	TRBD1	TRBV18	16	CASSPRTGGAQEKLFF	TGTGCCAGCTCACCCCGGACAGGGGGCGCTCAGGAAAAACTGTTTTTT
TRBJ2-5	.	.	TRBV4-3	13	CASSQDGGGTQYF	TGCGCCAGCAGCCAAGATGGGGGCGGGACCCAGTACTTC
TRBJ2-7	.	.	TRBV7-3	12	CASDTGWHEQYF	TGTGCCAGCGACACAGGGTGGCACGAGCAGTACTTC
TRBJ2-1	.	.	TRBV7-6	17	CASSPLGRPSSYNEQFF	TGTGCCAGCAGCCCCTTGGGGCGACCCAGCTCCTACAATGAGCAGTTCTTC
TRBJ2-7	.	.	TRBV4-1	13	CASQRTQGYEQYF	TGCGCCAGCCAAAGGACCCAGGGGTACGAGCAGTACTTC
TRBJ2-7	.	TRBD2	TRBV4-2	16	CASSQDSLAEIYEQYF	TGTGCCAGCAGCCAAGATTCGCTAGCGGAGATCTACGAGCAGTACTTC
TRBJ2-7	.	TRBD2	TRBV10-1	15	CASRATSGQCYEQYF	TGCGCCAGCAGGGCTACTAGCGGCCAATGCTACGAGCAGTACTTC
TRBJ2-3	.	TRBD1	TRBV7-2	15	CATSPTGGRVDTQYF	TGTGCCACTTCCCCGACAGGGGGGCGCGTAGATACGCAGTATTTT
TRBJ2-2	few	.	TRBV3-1/TRBV3-2	16	CASSQGRGAVPGELFF	TGTGCCAGCAGCCAAGGTCGGGGGGCGGTTCCCGGGGAGCTGTTTTTT
TRBJ2-1	.	TRBD2	TRBV4-3	17	CASSQGAGGPAIDEQFF	TGCGCCAGCAGCCAAGGAGCGGGAGGGCCCGCCATCGATGAGCAGTTCTTC
TRBJ2-3	.	TRBD1	TRBV3-1/TRBV3-2	15	CASSLTGGDTDTQYF	TGTGCCAGCAGCCTGACAGGGGGGGACACAGATACGCAGTATTTT
TRBJ1-5	.	TRBD1	TRBV30	15	CAWSVQGLFNQPQHF	TGTGCCTGGAGTGTACAGGGGCTATTCAATCAGCCCCAGCATTTT
TRBJ2-7	.	TRBD2	TRBV4-2	15	CASSQESASGREQYF	TGTGCCAGCAGCCAAGAGTCGGCTAGCGGGAGAGAGCAGTACTTC
TRBJ2-7	.	TRBD1	TRBV4-2	15	CASSPRTGGVVEQYF	TGTGCCAGCAGCCCCAGGACAGGGGGTGTAGTCGAGCAGTACTTC
TRBJ2-7	.	.	TRBV7-8	14	CASSPRNGGPEQYF	TGTGCCAGCAGCCCTAGAAACGGGGGGCCCGAGCAGTACTTC
TRBJ1-4	once	TRBD1	TRBV6-6	15	CASSTSDRVGEKLFF	TGTGCCAGCAGTACCTCGGACAGGGTTGGTGAAAAACTGTTTTTT
TRBJ2-6	.	TRBD1	TRBV19	19	CASSSDPRQGGSGANVLTF	TGTGCCAGTAGTTCTGATCCGCGACAGGGGGGCTCTGGGGCCAACGTCCTGACTTTC
TRBJ1-1	.	.	TRBV6-5	14	CAIPSDEGNTEAFF	TGTGCCATCCCTTCCGATGAGGGGAACACTGAAGCTTTCTTT
TRBJ1-1	.	.	TRBV5-1	14	CASSSRVEDTEAFF	TGCGCCAGCAGCTCCAGGGTGGAAGACACTGAAGCTTTCTTT
TRBJ2-2	.	TRBD2	TRBV7-9	17	CASSPNRGGLNTGELFF	TGTGCCAGCAGCCCCAACCGGGGGGGGCTGAACACCGGGGAGCTGTTTTTT
TRBJ2-7	.	TRBD2	TRBV6-2/TRBV6-3	16	CASSYSTASGVYEQYF	TGTGCCAGCAGTTACTCCACGGCTAGCGGAGTTTACGAGCAGTACTTC
TRBJ2-2	.	TRBD2	TRBV6-6	16	CASSPPLAANTGELFF	TGTGCCAGCAGTCCCCCTCTAGCGGCGAACACCGGGGAGCTGTTTTTT
TRBJ2-2	.	TRBD1	TRBV11-3	15	CASSRDRGNTGELFF	TGTGCCAGCAGCCGGGACAGGGGCAACACCGGGGAGCTGTTTTTT
TRBJ1-2	.	TRBD1	TRBV7-2	15	CASSLAPDRGYGYTF	TGTGCCAGCAGCTTAGCCCCCGACAGGGGCTATGGCTACACCTTC
TRBJ1-1	.	TRBD1	TRBV29-1	13	CSVGGTGSTEAFF	TGCAGCGTTGGAGGGACAGGGTCGACTGAAGCTTTCTTT
TRBJ1-4	.	TRBD1	TRBV10-3	14	CAASGTGVNEKLFF	TGTGCCGCATCGGGGACAGGGGTTAATGAAAAACTGTTTTTT
TRBJ2-7	.	.	TRBV14	12	CASSQAAYEQYF	TGTGCCAGCAGCCAAGCAGCCTACGAGCAGTACTTC
TRBJ1-1	.	.	TRBV28	17	CASSLFRDFGMNTEAFF	TGTGCCAGCAGTTTATTTCGGGACTTTGGTATGAACACTGAAGCTTTCTTT
TRBJ2-5	.	TRBD2	TRBV7-6	17	CASSSPILAGNQETQYF	TGTGCCAGCAGCTCCCCTATACTAGCGGGGAACCAAGAGACCCAGTACTTC
TRBJ2-5	.	TRBD2	TRBV11-2	16	CASSQGLAGGWETQYF	TGTGCCAGCAGCCAGGGGCTAGCGGGGGGTTGGGAGACCCAGTACTTC
TRBJ1-2	.	.	TRBV4-3	14	CASSQDWAGHGYTF	TGCGCCAGCAGCCAAGATTGGGCAGGGCATGGCTACACCTTC
TRBJ1-5	.	.	TRBV15	15	CATSSKGVLNQPQHF	TGTGCCACCAGCAGTAAGGGGGTCCTCAATCAGCCCCAGCATTTT